Below, one T cell receptor (beta chain) is given with its context. Its cognate antigen is unknown. This specimen comes from a study of T-cell memory formation after mild COVID-19. Study results and caveats: Within pre-infection memory, some responding clones were found, suggesting cross-reactive memory joined. CD4+ clones that contracted lay mainly in CM and EM; CD8+ ones lay in EMRA.

TCRdb re-called the 5' RACE reads with MiXCR, one entry per CDR3 protein. The table includes approximately 350,000 distinct CDR3 sequences, 10% to 15% detected once. The V gene end was trimmed by 2 bases and the J gene end by 4 bases; junction bases not matched to a gene: 11. The CDR3 loop spans 17 amino acids. Looked up from germline, CDR1 is MNHEY and CDR2 is SVGEGT. The V gene is TRBV6-2 or TRBV6-3, the J gene TRBJ1-1; 9 bases line up with TRBD1. Specimen: PBMCs or a T cell subset sorted from them (not recorded which). The origin of this receptor is a man younger than 30 who had mild COVID-19 (a few samples of this study predate the infection). Cell type and time point are not known. The CDR3 nucleotides are TGTGCCAGCAGTTACGGTGGGACAGGGTTGATCGCCACTGAAGCTTTCTTT. It yields the protein CASSYGGTGLIATEAFF.